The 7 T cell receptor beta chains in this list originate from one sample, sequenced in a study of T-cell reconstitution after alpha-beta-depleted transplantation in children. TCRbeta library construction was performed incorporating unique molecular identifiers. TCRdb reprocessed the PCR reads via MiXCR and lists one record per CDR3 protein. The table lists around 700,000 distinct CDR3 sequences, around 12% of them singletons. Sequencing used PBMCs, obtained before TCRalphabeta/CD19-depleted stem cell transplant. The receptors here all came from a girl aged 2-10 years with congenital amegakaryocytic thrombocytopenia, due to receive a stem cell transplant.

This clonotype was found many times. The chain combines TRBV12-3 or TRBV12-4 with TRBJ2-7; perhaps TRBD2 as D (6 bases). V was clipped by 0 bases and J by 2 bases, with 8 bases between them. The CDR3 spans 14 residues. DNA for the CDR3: TGTGCCAGCAGTTTAGCGGGAGGCCCCTACGAGCAGTACTTC. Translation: CASSLAGGPYEQYF.

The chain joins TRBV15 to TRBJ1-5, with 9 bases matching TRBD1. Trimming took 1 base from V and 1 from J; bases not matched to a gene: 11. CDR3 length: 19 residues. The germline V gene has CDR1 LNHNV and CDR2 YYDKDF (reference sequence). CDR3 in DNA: TGTGCCACCAGCAGAGTATCCGGACAGGGGACATGGAGCAATCAGCCCCAGCATTTT. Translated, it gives CATSRVSGQGTWSNQPQHF.

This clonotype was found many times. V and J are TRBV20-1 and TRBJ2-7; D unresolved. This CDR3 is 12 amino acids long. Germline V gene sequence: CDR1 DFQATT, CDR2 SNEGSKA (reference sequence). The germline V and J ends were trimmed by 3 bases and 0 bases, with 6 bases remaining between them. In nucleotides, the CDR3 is TGCAGTGCTAGCATCTCCTCCTACGAGCAGTACTTC. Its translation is CSASISSYEQYF.

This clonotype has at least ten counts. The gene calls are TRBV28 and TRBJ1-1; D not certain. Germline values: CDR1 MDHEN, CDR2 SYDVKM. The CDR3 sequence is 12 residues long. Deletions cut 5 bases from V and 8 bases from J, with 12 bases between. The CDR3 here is CASSPPASEAFF. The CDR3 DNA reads TGTGCCAGCAGTCCCCCGGCGAGCGAAGCTTTCTTT.

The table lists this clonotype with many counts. CDR3: CASSRRPGADTQYF. CDR3 sequence (DNA): TGTGCCAGCAGCCGTCGGCCGGGCGCAGATACGCAGTATTTT. The chain is built from TRBV5-6 and TRBJ2-3; no definite D call. This CDR3 region has 14 residues. Germline CDR1 SGHDT, CDR2 YYEEEE. Between the trimmed V and J ends, which lost 4 bases and 4 bases, there was a span of 13 bases.

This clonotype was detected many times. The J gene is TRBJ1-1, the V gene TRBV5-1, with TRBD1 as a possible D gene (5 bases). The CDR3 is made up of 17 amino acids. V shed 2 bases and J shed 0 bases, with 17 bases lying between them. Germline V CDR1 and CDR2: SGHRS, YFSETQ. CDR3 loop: CASSLAQGPLMNTEAFF. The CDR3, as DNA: TGCGCCAGCAGCTTAGCGCAGGGACCGCTTATGAACACTGAAGCTTTCTTT.

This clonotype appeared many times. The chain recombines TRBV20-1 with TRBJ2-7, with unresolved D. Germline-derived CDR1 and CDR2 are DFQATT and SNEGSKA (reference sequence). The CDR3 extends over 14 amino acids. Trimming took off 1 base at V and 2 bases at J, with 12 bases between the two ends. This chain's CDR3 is CSARGPYLTYEQYF. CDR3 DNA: TGCAGTGCTAGAGGTCCGTACTTAACCTACGAGCAGTACTTC.